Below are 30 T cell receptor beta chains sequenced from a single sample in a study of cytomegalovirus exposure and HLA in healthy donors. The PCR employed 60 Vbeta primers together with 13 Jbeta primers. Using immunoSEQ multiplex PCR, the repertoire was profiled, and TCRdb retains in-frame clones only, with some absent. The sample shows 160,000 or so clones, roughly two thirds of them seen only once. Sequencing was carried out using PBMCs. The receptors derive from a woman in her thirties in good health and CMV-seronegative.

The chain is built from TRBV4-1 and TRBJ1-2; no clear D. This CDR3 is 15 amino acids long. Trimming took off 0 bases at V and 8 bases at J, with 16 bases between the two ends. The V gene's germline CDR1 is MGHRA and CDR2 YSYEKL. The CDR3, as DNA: TGCGCCAGCAGCCAAGAAATTGTCCTGGGGAGAGGCTACACCTTC. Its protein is CASSQEIVLGRGYTF.

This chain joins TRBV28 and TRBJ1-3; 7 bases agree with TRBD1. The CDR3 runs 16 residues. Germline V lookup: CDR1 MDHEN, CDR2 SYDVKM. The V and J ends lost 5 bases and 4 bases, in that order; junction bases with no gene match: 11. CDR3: CASSTSATGTGNTIYF. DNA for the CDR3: TGTGCCAGCAGTACATCAGCGACAGGGACCGGAAACACCATATATTTT.

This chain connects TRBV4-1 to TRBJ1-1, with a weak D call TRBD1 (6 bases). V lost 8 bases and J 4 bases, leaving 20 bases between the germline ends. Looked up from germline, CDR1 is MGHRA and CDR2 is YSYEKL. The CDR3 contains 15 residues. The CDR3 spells CASVRIVDSGTEAFF. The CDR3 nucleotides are TGCGCCAGCGTACGCATAGTGGACAGTGGCACTGAAGCTTTCTTT.

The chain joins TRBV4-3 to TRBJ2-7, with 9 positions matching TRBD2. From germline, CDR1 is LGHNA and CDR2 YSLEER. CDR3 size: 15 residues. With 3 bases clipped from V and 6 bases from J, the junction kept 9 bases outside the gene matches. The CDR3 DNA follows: TGCGCCAGCAGCCAGGTATTTAGCGGGAGAGGCGAGCAGTACTTC. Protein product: CASSQVFSGRGEQYF.

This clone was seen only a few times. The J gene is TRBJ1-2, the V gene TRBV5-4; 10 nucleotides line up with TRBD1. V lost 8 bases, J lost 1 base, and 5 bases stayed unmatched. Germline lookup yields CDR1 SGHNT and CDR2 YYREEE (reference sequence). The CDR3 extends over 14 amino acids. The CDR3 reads CASSGTGVNYGYTF. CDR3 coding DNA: TGTGCCAGTAGCGGGACAGGGGTTAACTATGGCTACACCTTC.

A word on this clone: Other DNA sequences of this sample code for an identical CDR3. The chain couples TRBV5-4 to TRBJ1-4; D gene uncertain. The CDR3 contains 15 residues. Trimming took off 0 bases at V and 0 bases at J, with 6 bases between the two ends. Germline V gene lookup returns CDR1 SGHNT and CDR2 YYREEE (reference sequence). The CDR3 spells CASSLGGTTNEKLFF. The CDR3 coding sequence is TGTGCCAGCAGCTTGGGCGGAACAACTAATGAAAAACTGTTTTTT.

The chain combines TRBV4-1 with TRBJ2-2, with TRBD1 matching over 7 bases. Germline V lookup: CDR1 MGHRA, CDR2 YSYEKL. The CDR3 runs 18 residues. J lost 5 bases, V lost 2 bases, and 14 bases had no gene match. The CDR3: CASSQLYQGGVYTGELFF. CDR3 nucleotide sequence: TGCGCCAGCAGCCAATTATATCAAGGGGGCGTATATACCGGGGAGCTGTTTTTT.

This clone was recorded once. DNA of the CDR3: TGTGCCAGCAGACCGAGGACAGCCACTAATCAGCCCCAGCATTTT. Amino acid sequence: CASRPRTATNQPQHF. This chain joins TRBV6-1 and TRBJ1-5; D perhaps matches TRBD1 (6 bases). Trimming stripped 6 bases from V and 4 bases from J, with 16 bases between. This CDR3 is 15 amino acids long. Germline V lookup: CDR1 MNHNS, CDR2 SASEGT.

The CDR3 loop reads CASSVGAGAGNEQFF. The CDR3 region has the DNA TGTGCCAGCAGCGTAGGTGCGGGGGCTGGCAATGAGCAGTTCTTC. This chain joins TRBV9 and TRBJ2-1; TRBD2 is a possible D gene (7 bases). Germline V CDR1 and CDR2: SGDLS, YYNGEE. V dropped 0 bases and J dropped 6 bases, with 13 bases sitting between them. The CDR3 loop spans 15 amino acids.

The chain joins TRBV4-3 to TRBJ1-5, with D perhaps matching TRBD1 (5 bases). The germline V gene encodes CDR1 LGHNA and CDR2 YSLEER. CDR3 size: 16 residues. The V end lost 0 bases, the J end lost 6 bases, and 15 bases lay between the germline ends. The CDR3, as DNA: TGCGCCAGCAGCCAAGACATGGGGGGGGGATCTCAGCCCCAGCATTTT. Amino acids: CASSQDMGGGSQPQHF.

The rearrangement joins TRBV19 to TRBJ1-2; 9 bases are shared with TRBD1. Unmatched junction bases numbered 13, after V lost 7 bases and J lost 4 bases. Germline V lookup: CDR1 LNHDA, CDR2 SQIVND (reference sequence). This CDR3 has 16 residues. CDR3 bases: TGTGCCAGTAATAACAGGGGGCCCCAGGGGGGCTATGGCTACACCTTC. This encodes CASNNRGPQGGYGYTF.

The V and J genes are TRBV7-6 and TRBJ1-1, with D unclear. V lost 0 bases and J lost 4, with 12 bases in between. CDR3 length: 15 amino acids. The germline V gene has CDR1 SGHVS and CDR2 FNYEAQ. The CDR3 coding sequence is TGTGCCAGCAGCTTAGCGGTAGGACGGGGCACTGAAGCTTTCTTT. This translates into CASSLAVGRGTEAFF.

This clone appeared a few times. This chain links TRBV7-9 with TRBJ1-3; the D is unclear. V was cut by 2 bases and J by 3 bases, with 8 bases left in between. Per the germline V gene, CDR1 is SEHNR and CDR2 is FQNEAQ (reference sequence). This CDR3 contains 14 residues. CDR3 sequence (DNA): TGTGCCAGCAGCTTATCGGGAGGTGGAAACACCATATATTTT. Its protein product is CASSLSGGGNTIYF.

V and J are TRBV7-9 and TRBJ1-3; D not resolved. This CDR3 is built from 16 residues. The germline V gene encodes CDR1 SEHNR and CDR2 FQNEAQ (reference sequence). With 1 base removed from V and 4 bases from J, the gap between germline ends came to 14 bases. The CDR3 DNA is TGTGCCAGCAGCTTAGTCCCCGGGGTGTCAGGAAACACCATATATTTT. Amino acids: CASSLVPGVSGNTIYF.

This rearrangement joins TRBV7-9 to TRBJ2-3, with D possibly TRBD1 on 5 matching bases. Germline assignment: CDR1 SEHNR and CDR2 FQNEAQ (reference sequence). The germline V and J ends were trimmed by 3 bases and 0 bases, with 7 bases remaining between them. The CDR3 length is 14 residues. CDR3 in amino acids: CASSFGHSTDTQYF. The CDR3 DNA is TGTGCCAGCAGCTTTGGACATAGCACAGATACGCAGTATTTT.

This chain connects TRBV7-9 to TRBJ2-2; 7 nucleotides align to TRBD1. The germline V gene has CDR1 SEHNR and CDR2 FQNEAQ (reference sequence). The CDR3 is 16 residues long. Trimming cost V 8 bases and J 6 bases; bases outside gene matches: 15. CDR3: CASVSLATGSSGELFF. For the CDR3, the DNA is TGTGCCAGCGTCAGCCTCGCGACAGGGAGTTCCGGGGAGCTGTTTTTT.

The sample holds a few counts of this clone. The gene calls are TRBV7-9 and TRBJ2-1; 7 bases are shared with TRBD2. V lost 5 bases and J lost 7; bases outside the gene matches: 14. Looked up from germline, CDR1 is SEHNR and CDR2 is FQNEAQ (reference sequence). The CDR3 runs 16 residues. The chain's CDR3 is CASSPAGLGGGNEQFF. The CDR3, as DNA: TGTGCCAGCAGCCCCGCCGGACTAGGTGGAGGGAATGAGCAGTTCTTC.

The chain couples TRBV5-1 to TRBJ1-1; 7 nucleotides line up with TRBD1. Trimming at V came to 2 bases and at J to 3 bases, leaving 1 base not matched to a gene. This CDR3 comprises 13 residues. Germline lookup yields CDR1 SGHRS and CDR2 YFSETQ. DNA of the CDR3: TGCGCCAGCAGCTTAGGGGGCGACACTGAAGCTTTCTTT. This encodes CASSLGGDTEAFF.

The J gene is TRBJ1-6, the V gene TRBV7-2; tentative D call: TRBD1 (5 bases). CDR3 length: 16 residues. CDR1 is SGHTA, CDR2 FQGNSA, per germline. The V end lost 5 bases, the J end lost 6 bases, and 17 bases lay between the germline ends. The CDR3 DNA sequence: TGTGCCAGCAGCCCAAGAAAGCAGGGAGGTAATTCACCCCTCCACTTT. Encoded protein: CASSPRKQGGNSPLHF.

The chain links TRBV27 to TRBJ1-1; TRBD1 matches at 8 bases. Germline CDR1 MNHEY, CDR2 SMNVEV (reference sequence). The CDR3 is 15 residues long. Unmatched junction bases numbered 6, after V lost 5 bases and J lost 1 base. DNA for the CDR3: TGTGCCAGCAGTCCACAGGGGGATAGGAACACTGAAGCTTTCTTT. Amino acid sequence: CASSPQGDRNTEAFF.

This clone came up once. The CDR3 sequence: CASSLVGLEAGELFF. CDR3 DNA: TGTGCCAGCAGCTTGGTGGGACTAGAGGCCGGGGAGCTGTTTTTT. V gene TRBV5-4 combines with J gene TRBJ2-2; TRBD2 aligns across 8 bases. Germline V CDR1 and CDR2: SGHNT, YYREEE (reference sequence). The CDR3 contains 15 residues. With 0 bases clipped from V and 6 bases from J, the junction kept 4 bases outside the gene matches.

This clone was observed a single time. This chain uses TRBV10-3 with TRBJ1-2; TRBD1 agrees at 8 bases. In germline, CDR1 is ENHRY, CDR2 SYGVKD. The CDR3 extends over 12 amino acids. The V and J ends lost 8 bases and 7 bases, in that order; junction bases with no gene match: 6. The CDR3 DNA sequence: TGTGCCATCCGGACAGGGATGGGTGGCTACACCTTC. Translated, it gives CAIRTGMGGYTF.

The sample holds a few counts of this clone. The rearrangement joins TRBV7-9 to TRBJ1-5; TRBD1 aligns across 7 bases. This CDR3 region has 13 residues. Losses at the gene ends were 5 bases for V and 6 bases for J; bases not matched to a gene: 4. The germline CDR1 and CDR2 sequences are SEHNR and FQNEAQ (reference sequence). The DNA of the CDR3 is TGTGCCAGCAGCATAGGGACAGTTCAGCCCCAGCATTTT. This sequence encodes CASSIGTVQPQHF.

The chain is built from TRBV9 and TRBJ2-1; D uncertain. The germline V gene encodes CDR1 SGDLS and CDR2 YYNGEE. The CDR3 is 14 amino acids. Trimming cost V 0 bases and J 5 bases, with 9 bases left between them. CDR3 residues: CASSVVYGDNEQFF. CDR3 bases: TGTGCCAGCAGCGTAGTGTACGGTGACAATGAGCAGTTCTTC.

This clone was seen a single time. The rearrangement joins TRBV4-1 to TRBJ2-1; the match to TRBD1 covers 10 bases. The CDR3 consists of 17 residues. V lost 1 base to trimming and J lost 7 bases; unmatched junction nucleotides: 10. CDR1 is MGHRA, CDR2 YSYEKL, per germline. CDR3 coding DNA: TGCGCCAGCAGCCAAGGCTTTGGGACAGGGGCCTCGAATGAGCAGTTCTTC. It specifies CASSQGFGTGASNEQFF.

CDR3: CASSPQTGGNSPLHF. The CDR3 DNA reads as TGTGCCAGCAGCCCCCAGACAGGGGGAAATTCACCCCTCCACTTT. The chain joins TRBV7-6 to TRBJ1-6, with TRBD1 matching over 9 bases. The germline V gene has CDR1 SGHVS and CDR2 FNYEAQ. The length of the CDR3 is 15 residues. The V segment lost 5 bases and the J segment 7 bases; nucleotides outside the gene matches: 6.

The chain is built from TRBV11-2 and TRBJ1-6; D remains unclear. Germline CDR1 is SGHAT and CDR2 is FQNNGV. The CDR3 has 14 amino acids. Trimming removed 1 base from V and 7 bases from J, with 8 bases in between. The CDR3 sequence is CASSLVRTNSPLHF. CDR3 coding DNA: TGTGCCAGCAGCTTAGTGCGCACCAATTCACCCCTCCACTTT.

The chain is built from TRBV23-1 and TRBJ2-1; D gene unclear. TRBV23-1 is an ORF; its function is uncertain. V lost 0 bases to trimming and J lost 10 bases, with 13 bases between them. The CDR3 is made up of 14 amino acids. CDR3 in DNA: TGCGCCAGCAGTCAATCTCCCGAGCAGGTCGAGCAGTTCTTC. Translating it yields CASSQSPEQVEQFF.

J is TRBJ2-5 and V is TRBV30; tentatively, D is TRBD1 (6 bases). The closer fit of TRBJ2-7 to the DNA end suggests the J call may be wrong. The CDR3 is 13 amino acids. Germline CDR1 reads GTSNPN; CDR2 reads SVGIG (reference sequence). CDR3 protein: CAWRAGQTSEQYF. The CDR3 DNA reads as TGTGCCTGGAGGGCAGGACAGACCTCCGAGCAGTACTTC.

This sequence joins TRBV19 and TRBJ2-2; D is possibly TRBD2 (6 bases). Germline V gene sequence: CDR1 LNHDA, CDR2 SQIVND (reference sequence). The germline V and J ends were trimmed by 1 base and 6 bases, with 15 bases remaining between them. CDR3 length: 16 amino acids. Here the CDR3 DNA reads TGTGCCAGTAGTATAGGGGGAGGACTTATGGCCGGGGAGCTGTTTTTT. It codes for CASSIGGGLMAGELFF. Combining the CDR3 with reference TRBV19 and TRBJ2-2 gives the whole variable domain DGGITQSPKYLFRKEGQNVTLSCEQNLNHDAMYWYRQDPGQGLRLIYYSQIVNDFQKGDIAEGYSVSREKKESFPLTVTSAQKNPTAFYLCASSIGGGLMAGELFFGEGSRLTVL.